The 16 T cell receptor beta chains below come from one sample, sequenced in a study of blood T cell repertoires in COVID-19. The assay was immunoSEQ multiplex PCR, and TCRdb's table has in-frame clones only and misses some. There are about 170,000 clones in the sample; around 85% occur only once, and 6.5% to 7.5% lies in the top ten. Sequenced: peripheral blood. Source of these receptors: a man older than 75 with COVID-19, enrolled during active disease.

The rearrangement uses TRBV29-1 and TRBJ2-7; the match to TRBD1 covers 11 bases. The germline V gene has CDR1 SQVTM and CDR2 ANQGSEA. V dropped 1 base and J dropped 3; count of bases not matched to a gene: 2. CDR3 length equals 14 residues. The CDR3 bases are TGCAGCGTTGAAGGGACAGGGGGCTACTACGAGCAGTACTTC. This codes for CSVEGTGGYYEQYF.

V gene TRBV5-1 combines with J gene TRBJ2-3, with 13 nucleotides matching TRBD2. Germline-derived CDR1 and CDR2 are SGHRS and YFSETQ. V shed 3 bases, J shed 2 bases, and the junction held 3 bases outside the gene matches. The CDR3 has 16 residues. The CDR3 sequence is CASSSGTSGTTDTQYF. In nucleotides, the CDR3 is TGCGCCAGCAGCTCCGGGACTAGCGGGACCACAGATACGCAGTATTTT.

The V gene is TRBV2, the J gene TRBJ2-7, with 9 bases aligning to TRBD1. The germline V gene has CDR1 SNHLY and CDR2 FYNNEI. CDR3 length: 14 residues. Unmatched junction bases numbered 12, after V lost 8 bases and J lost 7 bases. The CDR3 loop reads CASRTTGGSGEQYF. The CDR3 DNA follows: TGTGCCAGCCGGACGACAGGGGGGTCTGGGGAGCAGTACTTC.

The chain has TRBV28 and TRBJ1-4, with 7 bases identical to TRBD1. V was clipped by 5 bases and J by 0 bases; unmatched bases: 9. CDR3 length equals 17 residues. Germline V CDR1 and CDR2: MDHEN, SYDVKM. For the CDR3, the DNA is TGTGCCAGCAGTCCCAAATTCAGGGGGACAACTAATGAAAAACTGTTTTTT. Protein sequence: CASSPKFRGTTNEKLFF.

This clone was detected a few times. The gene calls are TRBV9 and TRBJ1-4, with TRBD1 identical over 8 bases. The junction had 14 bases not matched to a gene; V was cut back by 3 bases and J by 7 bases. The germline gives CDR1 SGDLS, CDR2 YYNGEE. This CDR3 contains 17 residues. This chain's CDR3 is CASSETGDRLIGEKLFF. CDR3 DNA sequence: TGTGCCAGCAGCGAGACAGGGGATCGTCTTATCGGTGAAAAACTGTTTTTT. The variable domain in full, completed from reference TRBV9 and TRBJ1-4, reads DSGVTQTPKHLITATGQRVTLRCSPRSGDLSVYWYQQSLDQGLQFLIQYYNGEERAKGNILERFSAQQFPDLHSELNLSSLELGDSALYFCASSETGDRLIGEKLFFGSGTQLSVL.

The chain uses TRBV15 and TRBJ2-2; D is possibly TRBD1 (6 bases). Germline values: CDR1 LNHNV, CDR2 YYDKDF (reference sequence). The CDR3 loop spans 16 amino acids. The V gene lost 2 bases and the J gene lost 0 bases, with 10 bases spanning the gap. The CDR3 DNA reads TGTGCCACCAGCAGAAGACAGGCAACGAACACCGGGGAGCTGTTTTTT. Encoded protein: CATSRRQATNTGELFF.

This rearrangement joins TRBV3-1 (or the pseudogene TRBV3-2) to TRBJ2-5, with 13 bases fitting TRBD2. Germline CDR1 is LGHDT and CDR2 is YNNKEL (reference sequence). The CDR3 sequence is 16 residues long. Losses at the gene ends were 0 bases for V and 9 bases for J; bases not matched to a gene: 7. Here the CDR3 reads CASSQDSPGTSGAQYF. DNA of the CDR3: TGTGCCAGCAGCCAAGATAGTCCCGGGACTAGCGGGGCCCAGTACTTC.

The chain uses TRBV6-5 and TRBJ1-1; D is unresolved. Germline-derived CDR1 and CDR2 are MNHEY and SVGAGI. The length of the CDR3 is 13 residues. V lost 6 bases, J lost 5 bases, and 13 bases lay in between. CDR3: CASSPPQKTEAFF. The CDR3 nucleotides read TGTGCCAGCAGCCCCCCACAGAAGACTGAAGCTTTCTTT.

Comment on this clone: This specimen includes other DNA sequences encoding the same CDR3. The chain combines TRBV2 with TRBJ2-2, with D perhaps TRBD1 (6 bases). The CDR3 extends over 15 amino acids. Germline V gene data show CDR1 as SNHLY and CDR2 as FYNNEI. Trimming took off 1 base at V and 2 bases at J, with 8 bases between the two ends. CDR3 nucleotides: TGTGCCAGCAGTGAAGAAGGGGGAAACACCGGGGAGCTGTTTTTT. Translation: CASSEEGGNTGELFF.

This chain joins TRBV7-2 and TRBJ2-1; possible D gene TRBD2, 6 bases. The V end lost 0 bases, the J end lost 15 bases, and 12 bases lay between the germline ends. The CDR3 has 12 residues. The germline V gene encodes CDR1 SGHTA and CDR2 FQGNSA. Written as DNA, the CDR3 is TGTGCCAGCAGCTTAGCTACTAGCCGGCCGTTCTTC. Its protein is CASSLATSRPFF. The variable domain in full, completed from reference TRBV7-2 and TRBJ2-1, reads GAGVSQSPSNKVTEKGKDVELRCDPISGHTALYWYRQSLGQGLEFLIYFQGNSAPDKSGLPSDRFSAERTGGSVSTLTIQRTQQEDSAVYLCASSLATSRPFFGPGTRLTVL.

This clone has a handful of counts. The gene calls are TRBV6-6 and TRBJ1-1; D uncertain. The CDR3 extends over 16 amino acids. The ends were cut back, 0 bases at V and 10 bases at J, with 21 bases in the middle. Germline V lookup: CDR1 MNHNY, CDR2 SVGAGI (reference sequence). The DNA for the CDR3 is TGTGCCAGCAGTTACTCGGTAGCAGACCTTACACTGGGAGCTTTCTTT. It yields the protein CASSYSVADLTLGAFF.

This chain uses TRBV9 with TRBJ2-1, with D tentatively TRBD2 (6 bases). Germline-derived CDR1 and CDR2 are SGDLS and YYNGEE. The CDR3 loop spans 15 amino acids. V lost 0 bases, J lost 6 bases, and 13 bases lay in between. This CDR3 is CASSVEALGGNEQFF. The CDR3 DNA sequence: TGTGCCAGCAGCGTAGAGGCCTTGGGGGGCAATGAGCAGTTCTTC.

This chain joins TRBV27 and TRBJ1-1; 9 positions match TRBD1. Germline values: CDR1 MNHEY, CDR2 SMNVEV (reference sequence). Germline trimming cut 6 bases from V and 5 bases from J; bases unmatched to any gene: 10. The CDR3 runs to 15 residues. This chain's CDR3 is CASRASSQGATEAFF. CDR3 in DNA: TGTGCCAGCAGGGCCTCCTCACAGGGGGCTACTGAAGCTTTCTTT.

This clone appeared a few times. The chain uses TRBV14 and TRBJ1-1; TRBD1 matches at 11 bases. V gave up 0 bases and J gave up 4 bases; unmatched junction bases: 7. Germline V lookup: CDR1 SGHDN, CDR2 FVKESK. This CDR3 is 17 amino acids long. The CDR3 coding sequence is TGTGCCAGCAGCCAAGAATGGGGACAGGGGGATCGCACTGAAGCTTTCTTT. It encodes CASSQEWGQGDRTEAFF.

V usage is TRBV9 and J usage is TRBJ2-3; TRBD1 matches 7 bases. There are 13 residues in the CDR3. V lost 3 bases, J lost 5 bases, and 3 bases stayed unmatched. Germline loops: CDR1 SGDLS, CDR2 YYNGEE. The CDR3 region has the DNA TGTGCCAGCAGCGAGGGGGCCAGAGATACGCAGTATTTT. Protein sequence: CASSEGARDTQYF.

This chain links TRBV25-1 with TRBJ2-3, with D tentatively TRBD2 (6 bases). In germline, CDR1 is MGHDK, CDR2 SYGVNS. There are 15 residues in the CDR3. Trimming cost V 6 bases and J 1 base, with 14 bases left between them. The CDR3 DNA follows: TGTGCCAGCAGCCCCATTGGGGAGGGCACAGATACGCAGTATTTT. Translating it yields CASSPIGEGTDTQYF.